The clone carrying this T cell receptor (beta chain) has just one count. Antigen specificity is unknown. Following autologous stem cell transplantation, relapse occurred in every patient, and exposure to brentuximab vedotin varied. This entry belongs to a study of PD-1 blockade in classical Hodgkin lymphoma. Germline trimming cut 0 bases from V and 0 bases from J; bases unmatched to any gene: 3. Germline CDR1 SGHRS, CDR2 YFSETQ. The CDR3 is made up of 17 amino acids. Notes on the study in general: Compared with baseline, CD4+ but not CD8+ TCR diversity had risen significantly by C4D1.

TCRdb's table, derived via immunoSEQ multiplex PCR, lists solely in-frame clones and lacks some. The repertoire holds some 32,000 clones, with 65% to 90% as singletons. The TCR comes from a human donor with classical Hodgkin lymphoma. The material was peripheral blood mononuclear cells (PBMCs), obtained at baseline. The chain combines TRBV5-1 with TRBJ2-6, with 7 bases matching TRBD1. The chain's CDR3 is CASSLEGTVSGANVLTF. CDR3 in DNA: TGCGCCAGCAGCTTGGAAGGGACAGTCTCTGGGGCCAACGTCCTGACTTTC.